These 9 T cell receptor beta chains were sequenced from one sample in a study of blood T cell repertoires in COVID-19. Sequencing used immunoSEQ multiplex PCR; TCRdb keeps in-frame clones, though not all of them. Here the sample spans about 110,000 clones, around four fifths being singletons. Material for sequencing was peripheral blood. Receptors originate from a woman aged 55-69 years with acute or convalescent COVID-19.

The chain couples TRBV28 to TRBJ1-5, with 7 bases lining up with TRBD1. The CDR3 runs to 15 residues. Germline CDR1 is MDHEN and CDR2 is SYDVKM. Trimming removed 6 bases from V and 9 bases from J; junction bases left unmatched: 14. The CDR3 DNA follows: TGTGCCAGCAGCCCGAGCTACAAAGGACAGGTGCCCCAGCATTTT. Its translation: CASSPSYKGQVPQHF. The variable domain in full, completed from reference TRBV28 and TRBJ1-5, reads DVKVTQSSRYLVKRTGEKVFLECVQDMDHENMFWYRQDPGLGLRLIYFSYDVKMKEKGDIPEGYSVSREKKERFSLILESASTNQTSMYLCASSPSYKGQVPQHFGDGTRLSIL.

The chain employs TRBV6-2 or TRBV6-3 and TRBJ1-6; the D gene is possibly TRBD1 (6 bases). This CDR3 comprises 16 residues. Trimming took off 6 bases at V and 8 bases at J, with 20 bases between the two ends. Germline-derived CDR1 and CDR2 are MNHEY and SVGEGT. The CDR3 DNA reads TGTGCCAGCAGCCCGAGGGGGGGCCTACGGTATTCACCCCTCCACTTT. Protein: CASSPRGGLRYSPLHF.

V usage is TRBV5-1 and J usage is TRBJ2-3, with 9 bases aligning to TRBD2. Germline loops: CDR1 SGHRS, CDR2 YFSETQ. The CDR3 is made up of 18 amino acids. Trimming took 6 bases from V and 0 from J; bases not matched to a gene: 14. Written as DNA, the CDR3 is TGCGCCAGCAAGAGATTAGCGGGAGTCCCTTCTAGCACAGATACGCAGTATTTT. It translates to CASKRLAGVPSSTDTQYF.

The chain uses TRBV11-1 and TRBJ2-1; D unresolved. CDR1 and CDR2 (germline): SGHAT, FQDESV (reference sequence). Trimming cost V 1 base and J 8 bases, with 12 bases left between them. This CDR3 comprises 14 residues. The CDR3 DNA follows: TGTGCCAGCAGCTTAGGGTTGCAGGCCTATGAGCAGTTCTTC. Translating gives CASSLGLQAYEQFF.

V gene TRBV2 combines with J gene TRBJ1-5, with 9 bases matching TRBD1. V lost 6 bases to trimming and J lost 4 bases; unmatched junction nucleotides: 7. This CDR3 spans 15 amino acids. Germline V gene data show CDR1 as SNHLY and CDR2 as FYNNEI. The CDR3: CASRLGQGLNQPQHF. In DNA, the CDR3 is TGTGCCAGCAGGCTTGGACAGGGGCTTAATCAGCCCCAGCATTTT.

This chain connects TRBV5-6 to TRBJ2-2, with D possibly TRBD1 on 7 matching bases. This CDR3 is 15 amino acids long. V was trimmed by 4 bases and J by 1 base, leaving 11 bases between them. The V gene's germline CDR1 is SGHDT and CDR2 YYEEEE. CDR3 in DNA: TGTGCCAGCAGCGGAGGGGGCGGGAACACCGGGGAGCTGTTTTTT. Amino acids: CASSGGGGNTGELFF.

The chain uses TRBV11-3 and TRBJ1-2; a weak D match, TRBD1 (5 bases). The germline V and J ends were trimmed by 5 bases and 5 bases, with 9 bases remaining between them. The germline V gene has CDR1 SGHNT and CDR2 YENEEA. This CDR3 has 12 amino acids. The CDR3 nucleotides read TGTGCCAGCAGCCAGGGTACTTATGGCTACACCTTC. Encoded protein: CASSQGTYGYTF.

DNA of the CDR3: TGTGCCAGCAGCTACAGACAGGGCGAGGAAAAACTGTTTTTT. Residues: CASSYRQGEEKLFF. The chain couples TRBV5-6 to TRBJ1-4; 7 bases map to TRBD1. Germline CDR1 SGHDT, CDR2 YYEEEE. This CDR3 is built from 14 residues. The junction had 7 bases not matched to a gene; V was cut back by 3 bases and J by 8 bases.

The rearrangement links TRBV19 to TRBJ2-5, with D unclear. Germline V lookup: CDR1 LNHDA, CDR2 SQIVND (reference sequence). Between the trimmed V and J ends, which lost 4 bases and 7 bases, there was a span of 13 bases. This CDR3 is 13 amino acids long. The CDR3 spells CASSNYELSTQYF. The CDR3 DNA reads TGTGCCAGTAGTAACTACGAGCTATCGACCCAGTACTTC.